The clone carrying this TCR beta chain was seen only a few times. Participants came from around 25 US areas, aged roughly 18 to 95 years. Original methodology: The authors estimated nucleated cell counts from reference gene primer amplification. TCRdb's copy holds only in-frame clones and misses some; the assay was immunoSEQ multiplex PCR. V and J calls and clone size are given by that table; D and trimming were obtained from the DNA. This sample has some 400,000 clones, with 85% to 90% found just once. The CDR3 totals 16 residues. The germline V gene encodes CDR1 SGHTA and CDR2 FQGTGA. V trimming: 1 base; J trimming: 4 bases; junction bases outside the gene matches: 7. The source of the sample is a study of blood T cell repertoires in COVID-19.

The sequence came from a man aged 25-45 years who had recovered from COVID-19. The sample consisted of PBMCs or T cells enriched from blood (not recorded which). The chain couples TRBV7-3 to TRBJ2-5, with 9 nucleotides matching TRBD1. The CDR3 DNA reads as TGTGCCAGCAGCTTAATGGGGATGACAGGGGGAGAGACCCAGTACTTC. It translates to CASSLMGMTGGETQYF.